Detailed here is one T cell receptor (beta chain). What it binds is not known. This sample was included in a study of T cell repertoires in cytomegalovirus infection. Study-wide points: The ex vivo response was dominated by HLA-C-restricted CMV-specific TCR beta clonotypes.

V gave up 6 bases and J gave up 6 bases, with 13 bases separating them. Germline CDR1 reads SGHDN; CDR2 reads FVKESK. The CDR3 sequence is 13 residues long. TCRdb re-called the reads through MiXCR, storing one row per CDR3 protein. The table records under 300,000 distinct CDR3 sequences, about 18% of them present only once. The chain couples TRBV14 to TRBJ2-3; D ambiguous. The material sequenced was CD8+ T cells from PBMCs. This TCR was sampled from a human donor in good health (CMV status not recorded). Some clones in this sample may be carry-over from other donors' samples. The chain's CDR3 is CASSLGRWDTQYF. The CDR3 DNA reads as TGTGCCAGCAGTCTCGGACGCTGGGATACGCAGTATTTT.